This T cell receptor (beta chain) was obtained from a study of regulatory T cells in long-lasting Graves disease. The V end lost 1 base, the J end lost 6 bases, and 19 bases lay between the germline ends. The CDR3 consists of 16 residues. Per the germline V gene, CDR1 is SGHKS and CDR2 is YYEKEE (reference sequence). Remarks on this clonotype: Its cognate antigen is unknown.

Relying on iRepertoire HTBI primers and Arm-PCR of CDR3 regions, the team built TCR beta libraries. TCRdb ran MiXCR on the multiplex PCR reads and lists one entry per CDR3 protein. Of some 440,000 distinct CDR3 sequences in the sample, under 25% were seen once. Indicated time point: persistent/refractory GD, antithyroid drugs over 5 years with positive TRAb. The TCR library used RNA extracted from PBMCs. EDTA tubes received about 9.3 milliliters of collected peripheral blood. Study-level points and caveats: Persistent Graves' patients showed less TCR diversity than newly diagnosed ones.

This material consisted of peripheral blood mononuclear cells (PBMCs), taken when the disease was refractory, from a patient treated with antithyroid drugs. The V call is TRBV5-5, the J call TRBJ1-1; TRBD1 is a possible D gene (6 bases). The origin of this receptor is a female donor with Graves disease. The CDR3 coding sequence is TGTGCCAGCAGCTTGTCGGGGGCAACCCCGAGGGCTGAAGCTTTCTTT. It yields the protein CASSLSGATPRAEAFF.